This T cell receptor beta chain was documented in a study of cytomegalovirus exposure and HLA in healthy donors. Notes on the study in general: Rarity characterized most TCR sequences, yet some public TCRs appeared in many donors.

PCR was performed using 60 Vbeta and 13 Jbeta primers. Only in-frame clones appear in the TCRdb table, and some are missing; sequencing was by immunoSEQ multiplex PCR. Of some 98,000 clones in the sample, about 81% are singletons; the top ten hold 1.4%. A few counts support this clone. Antigen unknown. The clonotype was recovered from a man aged 40-50 years in good health and CMV-seronegative. What was sequenced was PBMCs.

CDR3 nucleotide sequence: TGTGCCACCAGCAGAGAGGCGGGGGGCCAACCTAGCACAGATACGCAGTATTTT. Its translation: CATSREAGGQPSTDTQYF. The chain uses TRBV15 and TRBJ2-3; 8 bases match TRBD2. This CDR3 has 18 residues. Germline loops: CDR1 LNHNV, CDR2 YYDKDF (reference sequence). Losses at the gene ends were 0 bases for V and 0 bases for J; bases not matched to a gene: 8.